The 13 T cell receptor beta chains listed next were all sequenced from one sample in a study of blood T cell repertoires in COVID-19. Method: immunoSEQ multiplex PCR; TCRdb's copy keeps in-frame clones and lacks some. Counted here are 110,000 or so clones, roughly 80% occurring once; the ten biggest clones make up less than 9.5%. Sequenced input: peripheral blood. The origin of the receptors is a woman in her 40s with acute or convalescent COVID-19.

The V and J genes are TRBV5-1 and TRBJ1-4; 7 positions agree with TRBD1. With 2 bases clipped from V and 0 bases from J, the junction kept 1 base outside the gene matches. The germline V gene has CDR1 SGHRS and CDR2 YFSETQ. The CDR3 length is 15 residues. CDR3 residues: CASSFTGATNEKLFF. In DNA form, the CDR3 reads TGCGCCAGCAGCTTCACAGGGGCAACTAATGAAAAACTGTTTTTT.

The chain is built from TRBV14 and TRBJ1-6; 7 bases map to TRBD1. The CDR3 is 18 residues long. V lost 4 bases, J lost 0 bases, and 9 bases stayed unmatched. Germline CDR1 and CDR2: SGHDN and FVKESK. The CDR3 coding sequence is TGTGCCAGCAGCCTGGGACAGCCTACTAACTCCTATAATTCACCCCTCCACTTT. Its translation: CASSLGQPTNSYNSPLHF.

Turning to this clone: The sample holds other DNA sequences that translate to the same CDR3. The V gene is TRBV5-1, the J gene TRBJ1-1; D may be TRBD1 (5 bases). The CDR3 consists of 14 residues. CDR1 SGHRS and CDR2 YFSETQ come from the germline V gene. V was pared by 4 bases and J by 1 base, with 11 bases between. CDR3 in amino acids: CASSGQGGNTEAFF. The CDR3 nucleotides read TGCGCCAGCAGCGGCCAGGGTGGGAACACTGAAGCTTTCTTT. Filled out from reference TRBV5-1 and TRBJ1-1, the complete variable domain reads KAGVTQTPRYLIKTRGQQVTLSCSPISGHRSVSWYQQTPGQGLQFLFEYFSETQRNKGNFPGRFSGRQFSNSRSEMNVSTLELGDSALYLCASSGQGGNTEAFFGQGTRLTVV.

V is TRBV19 and J is TRBJ1-1; D gene ambiguous. V was trimmed by 0 bases and J by 6 bases, leaving 14 bases between them. Germline V gene sequence: CDR1 LNHDA, CDR2 SQIVND (reference sequence). CDR3 size: 15 residues. The CDR3 region is CASSIDAGTMAEAFF. CDR3 DNA sequence: TGTGCCAGTAGTATAGATGCAGGCACCATGGCTGAAGCTTTCTTT. Drawing the rest from reference TRBV19 and TRBJ1-1, the complete variable domain is DGGITQSPKYLFRKEGQNVTLSCEQNLNHDAMYWYRQDPGQGLRLIYYSQIVNDFQKGDIAEGYSVSREKKESFPLTVTSAQKNPTAFYLCASSIDAGTMAEAFFGQGTRLTVV.

This sequence joins TRBV10-3 and TRBJ2-7, with 8 positions matching TRBD1. The CDR3 runs 15 residues. CDR1 is ENHRY, CDR2 SYGVKD, per germline. With 2 bases clipped from V and 0 bases from J, the junction kept 3 bases outside the gene matches. CDR3 protein: CAISEGQGSSYEQYF. The DNA for the CDR3 is TGTGCCATCAGTGAGGGACAGGGCTCCTCCTACGAGCAGTACTTC.

DNA of the CDR3: TGTGCCAGCAGCTTTGGGACAGGGGGTTCCTACGAGCAGTACTTC. Its translation: CASSFGTGGSYEQYF. The J gene is TRBJ2-7, the V gene TRBV7-6, with 11 positions matching TRBD1. V shed 3 bases, J shed 1 base, and the junction held 2 bases outside the gene matches. There are 15 residues in the CDR3. Germline assignment: CDR1 SGHVS and CDR2 FNYEAQ.

The chain is built from TRBV19 and TRBJ1-5, with D unclear. CDR1 and CDR2 (germline): LNHDA, SQIVND (reference sequence). CDR3 length: 13 amino acids. The V and J ends lost 10 bases and 2 bases respectively, with 12 bases between them. This CDR3 is CATSTVGNQPQHF. In DNA form, the CDR3 reads TGTGCCACCTCCACGGTGGGCAATCAGCCCCAGCATTTT.

The chain has TRBV7-9 and TRBJ1-2, with D perhaps matching TRBD1 (5 bases). V dropped 1 base and J dropped 8 bases, with 11 bases sitting between them. Germline V gene sequence: CDR1 SEHNR, CDR2 FQNEAQ (reference sequence). This CDR3 region has 13 residues. The CDR3 loop is CASSLEGLGGYTF. CDR3 DNA sequence: TGTGCCAGCAGCTTAGAGGGGCTTGGAGGCTACACCTTC.

The chain carries TRBV2 and TRBJ2-7, with TRBD2 matching over 8 bases. V trimming: 6 bases; J trimming: 6 bases; junction bases outside the gene matches: 4. The CDR3 is made up of 12 amino acids. From germline, CDR1 is SNHLY and CDR2 FYNNEI. The CDR3 here is CASSGGGPEQYF. The CDR3, as DNA: TGTGCCAGCAGCGGGGGGGGCCCCGAGCAGTACTTC.

The J gene is TRBJ1-2, the V gene TRBV5-6, with TRBD1 matching over 7 bases. Germline-derived CDR1 and CDR2 are SGHDT and YYEEEE. There are 14 residues in the CDR3. Trimming at V came to 4 bases and at J to 2 bases, leaving 5 bases not matched to a gene. DNA for the CDR3: TGTGCCAGCAGCCTGCCGACAGGGAACTATGGCTACACCTTC. It codes for CASSLPTGNYGYTF. Full variable domain (outside the CDR3, taken from reference TRBV5-6 and TRBJ1-2): DAGVTQSPTHLIKTRGQQVTLRCSPKSGHDTVSWYQQALGQGPQFIFQYYEEEERQRGNFPDRFSGHQFPNYSSELNVNALLLGDSALYLCASSLPTGNYGYTFGSGTRLTVV.

V is TRBV7-2 and J is TRBJ2-3; TRBD1 agrees at 8 bases. V shed 5 bases, J shed 4 bases, and the junction held 5 bases outside the gene matches. Germline V gene sequence: CDR1 SGHTA, CDR2 FQGNSA. This CDR3 spans 14 amino acids. CDR3 sequence reads: CASSLDRASDTQYF. CDR3 bases: TGTGCCAGCAGCCTGGACAGGGCCTCAGATACGCAGTATTTT.

The J gene is TRBJ2-1, the V gene TRBV19; 11 nucleotides align to TRBD2. Germline values: CDR1 LNHDA, CDR2 SQIVND (reference sequence). The CDR3 length is 16 residues. The junction had 8 bases not matched to a gene; V was cut back by 6 bases and J by 4 bases. This CDR3 reads CASRTASGGLYNEQFF. CDR3 coding DNA: TGTGCCAGTAGGACGGCTAGCGGGGGGTTATACAATGAGCAGTTCTTC.

This clone was detected once. This sequence joins TRBV5-1 and TRBJ2-5; 8 nucleotides line up with TRBD1. The V and J ends lost 5 bases and 3 bases, in that order; junction bases with no gene match: 6. CDR3 length: 14 amino acids. Germline V gives CDR1 SGHRS, CDR2 YFSETQ. Written as DNA, the CDR3 is TGCGCCAGCAGTTCACAGGGGGTCAAAGAGACCCAGTACTTC. This sequence encodes CASSSQGVKETQYF.